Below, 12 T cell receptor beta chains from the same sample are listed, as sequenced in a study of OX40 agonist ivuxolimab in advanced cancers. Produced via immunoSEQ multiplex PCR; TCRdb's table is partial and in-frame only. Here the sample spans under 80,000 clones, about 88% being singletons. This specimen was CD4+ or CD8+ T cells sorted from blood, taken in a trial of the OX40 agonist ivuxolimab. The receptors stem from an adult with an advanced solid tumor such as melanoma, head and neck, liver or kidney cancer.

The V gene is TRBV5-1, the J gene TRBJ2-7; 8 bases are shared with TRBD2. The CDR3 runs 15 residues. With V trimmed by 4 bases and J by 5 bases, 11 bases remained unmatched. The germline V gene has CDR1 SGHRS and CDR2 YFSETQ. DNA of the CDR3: TGCGCCAGCAGCCCTCTCTGGGGGACTAGACACGAGCAGTACTTC. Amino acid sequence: CASSPLWGTRHEQYF. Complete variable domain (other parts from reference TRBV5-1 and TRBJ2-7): KAGVTQTPRYLIKTRGQQVTLSCSPISGHRSVSWYQQTPGQGLQFLFEYFSETQRNKGNFPGRFSGRQFSNSRSEMNVSTLELGDSALYLCASSPLWGTRHEQYFGPGTRLTVT.

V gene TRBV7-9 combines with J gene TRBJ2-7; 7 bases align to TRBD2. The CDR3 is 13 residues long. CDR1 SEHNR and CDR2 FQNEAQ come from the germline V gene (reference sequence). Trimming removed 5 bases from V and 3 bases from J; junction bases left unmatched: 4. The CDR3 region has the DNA TGTGCCAGCAGCAAAACTAGCGACTACGAGCAGTACTTC. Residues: CASSKTSDYEQYF.

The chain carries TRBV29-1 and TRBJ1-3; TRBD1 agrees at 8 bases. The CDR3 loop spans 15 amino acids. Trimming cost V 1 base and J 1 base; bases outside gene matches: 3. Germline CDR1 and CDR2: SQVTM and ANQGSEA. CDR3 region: CSVEGRTGSGNTIYF. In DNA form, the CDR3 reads TGCAGCGTTGAAGGGCGGACAGGGTCTGGAAACACCATATATTTT. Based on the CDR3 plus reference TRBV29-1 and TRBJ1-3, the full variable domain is SAVISQKPSRDICQRGTSLTIQCQVDSQVTMMFWYRQQPGQSLTLIATANQGSEATYESGFVIDKFPISRPNLTFSTLTVSNMSPEDSSIYLCSVEGRTGSGNTIYFGEGSWLTVV.

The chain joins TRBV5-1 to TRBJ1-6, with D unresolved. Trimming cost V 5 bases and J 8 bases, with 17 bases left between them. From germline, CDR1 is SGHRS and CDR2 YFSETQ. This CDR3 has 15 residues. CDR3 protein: CASSLRVDGDSPLHF. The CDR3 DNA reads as TGCGCCAGCAGTCTCCGGGTAGACGGAGATTCACCCCTCCACTTT.

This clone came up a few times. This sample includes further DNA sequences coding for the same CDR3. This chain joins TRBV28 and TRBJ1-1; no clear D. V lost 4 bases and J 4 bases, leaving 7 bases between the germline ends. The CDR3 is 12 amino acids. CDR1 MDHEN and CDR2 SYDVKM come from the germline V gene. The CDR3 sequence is CASSSLGTEAFF. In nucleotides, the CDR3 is TGTGCCAGCAGTTCCTTAGGCACTGAAGCTTTCTTT.

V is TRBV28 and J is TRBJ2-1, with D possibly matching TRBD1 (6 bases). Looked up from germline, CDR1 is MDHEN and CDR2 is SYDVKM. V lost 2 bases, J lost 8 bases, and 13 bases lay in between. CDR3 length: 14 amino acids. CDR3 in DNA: TGTGCCAGCAGTTTAATCCAGGGGAAGTATGAGCAGTTCTTC. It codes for CASSLIQGKYEQFF.

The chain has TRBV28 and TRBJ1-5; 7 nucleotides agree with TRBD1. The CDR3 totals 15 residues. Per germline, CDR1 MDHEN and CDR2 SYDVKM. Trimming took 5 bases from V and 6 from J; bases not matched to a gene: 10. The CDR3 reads CASSPSDRASQPQHF. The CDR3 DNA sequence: TGTGCCAGCAGTCCGAGCGACAGGGCGAGTCAGCCCCAGCATTTT.

CDR3 in DNA: TGTGCCAGCAGCTCTGTCCCGGGACTAGCGGGGAGCTCCTACGAGCAGTACTTC. This sequence encodes CASSSVPGLAGSSYEQYF. The genes are TRBV5-6 and TRBJ2-7; 13 nucleotides match TRBD2. V lost 3 bases to trimming and J lost 0 bases; unmatched junction nucleotides: 9. Germline values: CDR1 SGHDT, CDR2 YYEEEE. The CDR3 is 18 residues long. The variable domain in full, completed from reference TRBV5-6 and TRBJ2-7, reads DAGVTQSPTHLIKTRGQQVTLRCSPKSGHDTVSWYQQALGQGPQFIFQYYEEEERQRGNFPDRFSGHQFPNYSSELNVNALLLGDSALYLCASSSVPGLAGSSYEQYFGPGTRLTVT.

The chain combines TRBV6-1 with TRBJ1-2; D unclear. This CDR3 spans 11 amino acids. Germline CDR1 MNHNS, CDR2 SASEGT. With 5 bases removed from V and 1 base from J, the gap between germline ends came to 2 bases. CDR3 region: CASSHNYGYTF. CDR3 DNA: TGTGCCAGCAGTCATAACTATGGCTACACCTTC.

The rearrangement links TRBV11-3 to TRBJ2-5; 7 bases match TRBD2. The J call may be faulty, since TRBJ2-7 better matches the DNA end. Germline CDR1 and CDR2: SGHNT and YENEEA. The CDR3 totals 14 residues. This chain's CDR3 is CASSLGRGSYEQYF. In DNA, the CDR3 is TGTGCCAGCAGCTTAGGGCGGGGGTCCTACGAGCAGTACTTC.

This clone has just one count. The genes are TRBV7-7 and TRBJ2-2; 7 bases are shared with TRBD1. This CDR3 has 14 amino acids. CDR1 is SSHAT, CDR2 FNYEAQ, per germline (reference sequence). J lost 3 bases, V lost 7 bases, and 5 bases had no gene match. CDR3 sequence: CASTTGADTGELFF. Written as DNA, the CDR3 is TGTGCCAGCACTACAGGGGCGGACACCGGGGAGCTGTTTTTT.

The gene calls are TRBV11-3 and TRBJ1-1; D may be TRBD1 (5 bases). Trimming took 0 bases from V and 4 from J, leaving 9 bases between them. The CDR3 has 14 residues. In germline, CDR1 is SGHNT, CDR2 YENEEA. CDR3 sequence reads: CASSLEGTGTEAFF. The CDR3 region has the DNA TGTGCCAGCAGCTTAGAGGGGACGGGCACTGAAGCTTTCTTT. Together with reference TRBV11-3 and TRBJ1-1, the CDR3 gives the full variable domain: EAGVVQSPRYKIIEKKQPVAFWCNPISGHNTLYWYLQNLGQGPELLIRYENEEAVDDSQLPKDRFSAERLKGVDSTLKIQPAELGDSAVYLCASSLEGTGTEAFFGQGTRLTVV.